Below are 2 T cell receptor beta chains sequenced from a single sample in a study of T cells after yellow fever vaccination. TCRdb re-called the 5' RACE reads through MiXCR, storing one row per CDR3 protein. This sample yields around 180,000 distinct CDR3 sequences, of which approximately 6.2% are seen a single time; less than 3% belongs to the top ten. The sequencing here drew on CD4+ T cells sorted from PBMCs, taken on the day of the first yellow fever vaccination. All receptors come from a man aged 18 to 29 who received the YFV17D yellow fever vaccine.

In its sample, this clonotype was seen many times. The chain links TRBV7-2 to TRBJ2-2, with D perhaps given as TRBD1 or TRBD2 (5 bases each). The CDR3 spans 16 residues. The germline V and J ends were trimmed by 2 bases and 3 bases, with 13 bases remaining between them. CDR1 SGHTA and CDR2 FQGNSA come from the germline V gene. The CDR3 spells CASSLSSGTYTGELFF. The CDR3, as DNA: TGTGCCAGCAGCTTATCCTCCGGGACGTACACCGGGGAGCTGTTTTTT.

This clonotype was found many times. The chain joins TRBV7-2 to TRBJ1-1, with a weak D call TRBD1 (6 bases). The CDR3 sequence is 15 residues long. Germline V gives CDR1 SGHTA, CDR2 FQGNSA. With 1 base removed from V and 4 bases from J, the gap between germline ends came to 13 bases. As DNA, the CDR3 is TGTGCCAGCAGCTTAGATTGGGGGGGCTTCACTGAAGCTTTCTTT. Residues: CASSLDWGGFTEAFF.